The rows below give T cell receptor beta chains drawn from one sample of a study of blood T cells in healthy people across ages. TCRdb reprocessed the 5' RACE reads with MiXCR, giving one entry per CDR3 protein. The data show under 2,000,000 distinct CDR3 sequences, 40% to 55% seen once. Material for sequencing was blood. These TCRs come from a woman in her forties in good health. Each CDR3 is given with its conserved first and last residue. Each record gives: J gene, clone size, V gene, D gene, CDR3 protein, CDR3 DNA. A D gene is named only where the DNA matches it firmly. Clone size is not always given. Where it is, it says once, few, many or a class for expanded clones.

J gene: TRBJ2-7; clone size: -; V gene: TRBV7-2; D gene: -; CDR3 protein: CASSFGLASSEQYF; CDR3 DNA: TGTGCCAGCAGCTTTGGCCTAGCTTCGAGCGAGCAGTACTTC
J gene: TRBJ2-1; clone size: -; V gene: TRBV29-1; D gene: TRBD2; CDR3 protein: CSVRFGGAYNEQFF; CDR3 DNA: TGCAGCGTTCGCTTCGGGGGGGCCTACAATGAGCAGTTCTTC
J gene: TRBJ1-4; clone size: -; V gene: TRBV20-1; D gene: -; CDR3 protein: CSASAVGGWTNEKLFF; CDR3 DNA: TGCAGTGCTAGTGCCGTTGGGGGCTGGACTAATGAAAAACTGTTTTTT
J gene: TRBJ2-1; clone size: -; V gene: TRBV29-1; D gene: -; CDR3 protein: CSVEESGFNERFF; CDR3 DNA: TGCAGCGTTGAAGAAAGCGGGTTCAATGAGCGGTTCTTC
J gene: TRBJ2-3; clone size: many; V gene: TRBV20-1; D gene: TRBD1; CDR3 protein: CSADDRGGTDTQYF; CDR3 DNA: TGCAGTGCTGACGACAGGGGCGGGACAGATACGCAGTATTTT
J gene: TRBJ2-5; clone size: many; V gene: TRBV4-3; D gene: -; CDR3 protein: CASSQGSPQETQYF; CDR3 DNA: TGCGCCAGCAGCCAAGGAAGTCCACAAGAGACCCAGTACTTC
J gene: TRBJ1-5; clone size: -; V gene: TRBV6-5; D gene: -; CDR3 protein: CASRKTGLSNQPQHF; CDR3 DNA: TGTGCCAGCAGAAAAACAGGACTTAGCAATCAGCCCCAGCATTTT
J gene: TRBJ2-4; clone size: -; V gene: TRBV15; D gene: -; CDR3 protein: CATSRDWEAKNIQYF; CDR3 DNA: TGTGCCACCAGCAGAGATTGGGAAGCCAAAAACATTCAGTACTTC
J gene: TRBJ2-1; clone size: -; V gene: TRBV6-2/TRBV6-3; D gene: -; CDR3 protein: CASSYGASGGQFF; CDR3 DNA: TGTGCCAGCAGTTACGGGGCGTCCGGGGGGCAGTTCTTC
J gene: TRBJ2-5; clone size: -; V gene: TRBV24-1; D gene: -; CDR3 protein: CATSENQETQYF; CDR3 DNA: TGTGCCACCAGTGAGAACCAAGAGACCCAGTACTTC
J gene: TRBJ2-3; clone size: once; V gene: TRBV9; D gene: -; CDR3 protein: CASSPRRELTDTQYF; CDR3 DNA: TGTGCCAGCAGCCCAAGACGGGAACTCACAGATACGCAGTATTTT
J gene: TRBJ1-2; clone size: many; V gene: TRBV7-2; D gene: TRBD1; CDR3 protein: CASSLDRGRGYTF; CDR3 DNA: TGTGCCAGCAGCCTAGACAGGGGCCGCGGCTACACCTTC
J gene: TRBJ1-2; clone size: few; V gene: TRBV2; D gene: -; CDR3 protein: CASSEALGGGGDYGYTF; CDR3 DNA: TGTGCCAGCAGTGAAGCGCTCGGGGGAGGCGGCGACTATGGCTACACCTTC
J gene: TRBJ2-5; clone size: -; V gene: TRBV6-6; D gene: -; CDR3 protein: CASSYSPTPGMETQYF; CDR3 DNA: TGTGCCAGCAGTTATTCCCCGACCCCGGGGATGGAGACCCAGTACTTC
J gene: TRBJ2-7; clone size: once; V gene: TRBV7-6; D gene: TRBD2; CDR3 protein: CASSPRVAGGYNEQYF; CDR3 DNA: TGTGCCAGCAGCCCCCGGGTAGCGGGGGGATACAATGAGCAGTACTTC
J gene: TRBJ2-5; clone size: -; V gene: TRBV28; D gene: TRBD2; CDR3 protein: CASSTSGGWETQYF; CDR3 DNA: TGTGCCAGCAGTACTAGCGGGGGTTGGGAGACCCAGTACTTC
J gene: TRBJ2-3; clone size: -; V gene: TRBV9; D gene: -; CDR3 protein: CASSVDIRGWGDTQYF; CDR3 DNA: TGTGCCAGCAGCGTAGATATCAGGGGCTGGGGAGATACGCAGTATTTT
J gene: TRBJ1-2; clone size: -; V gene: TRBV6-2/TRBV6-3; D gene: TRBD1; CDR3 protein: CASSYGDRVLGLSYGYTF; CDR3 DNA: TGTGCCAGCAGTTACGGAGACAGGGTGCTTGGCCTATCCTATGGCTACACCTTC